Listed below are T cell receptor beta chains from one sample, sequenced in a study of T cells in Graves' hyperthyroidism and ophthalmopathy. TCRdb processed the multiplex PCR reads anew with MiXCR; each CDR3 protein has one entry. The table lists about 640,000 distinct CDR3 sequences, more than 20% of them singletons. Sequenced material: blood. The receptors were sampled from a man aged 30 to 39 with Graves' ophthalmopathy. The CDR3 runs from the conserved cysteine through the conserved F or W. The D gene is left open where the match is weak. Only part of the rows carry a size: once, few, many, or a class if the clone is expanded.

clone_size	d_call	j_call	v_call	cdr3_nt	cdr3_aa
-	-	TRBJ2-1	TRBV9	TGTGCCAGCAGCGTAGGAGGATCCTACCTCTACAATGAGCAGTTCTTC	CASSVGGSYLYNEQFF
many	-	TRBJ2-5	TRBV12-3/TRBV12-4	TGTGCCAGCAGCCCTGGACTGGAAGGACGAGAGACCCAGTACTTC	CASSPGLEGRETQYF
few	TRBD1	TRBJ2-4	TRBV27	TGTGCCAGCAGTTCCAGAGGGGGGACAGGGGGTGGGGGCCACAACATTCAGTACTTC	CASSSRGGTGGGGHNIQYF
many	-	TRBJ2-7	TRBV7-2	TGTGCCAGCAGCTTAGGGGGATATGAGGCCGAGCAGTACTTC	CASSLGGYEAEQYF
many	-	TRBJ1-1	TRBV10-2	TGCGCCAGCAGTTGGACGGGAGAAGCTTTCTTT	CASSWTGEAFF
many	-	TRBJ2-3	TRBV7-2	TGTGCCAGCAGCTTAGGGGGTAGCGCCACAGATACGCAGTATTTT	CASSLGGSATDTQYF
few	-	TRBJ1-2	TRBV5-4	TGTGCCAGCAGCCGGGACTCGGCGGACTTTGGCTACACCTTC	CASSRDSADFGYTF
-	TRBD2	TRBJ2-2	TRBV6-1	TGTGCCAGCGCTAGCGGGGGGGGGGGTACCGGGGAGCTGTTTTTT	CASASGGGGTGELFF
many	-	TRBJ1-2	TRBV12-3/TRBV12-4	TGTGCCAGCAGTTTAGGCGGGGGCGCGTGGGGCTACACCTTC	CASSLGGGAWGYTF
-	-	TRBJ1-2	TRBV5-1	TGCGCCAGCAGCTCTGAGGGGAGGGGAGGTGGCTACACCTTC	CASSSEGRGGGYTF
-	-	TRBJ2-1	TRBV7-8	TGTGCCAGCACGTTTGGGAGGGGGGATGAGCAGTTCTTC	CASTFGRGDEQFF
-	-	TRBJ2-7	TRBV7-6	TGTGCCAGCAGCCCCGGGGCCGCCCAAAGCGGGTACGAGCAGTACTTC	CASSPGAAQSGYEQYF
-	TRBD1	TRBJ2-3	TRBV24-1	TGTGCCACCAGTCGGACAGGGAAGACAGATACGCAGTATTTT	CATSRTGKTDTQYF
few	-	TRBJ2-1	TRBV28	TGTGCCAGCACCTCGGGTGGAGGGGGCAGAGATGAGCAGTTCTTC	CASTSGGGGRDEQFF
-	TRBD1	TRBJ2-5	TRBV27	TGTGCCAGCCGAGAAACAGGGGGCGTGAAGACCCAGTACTTC	CASRETGGVKTQYF
-	-	TRBJ2-2	TRBV28	TGTGCCAGCAGTTCGATCGGGACTCACACCGGGGAGCTGTTTTTT	CASSSIGTHTGELFF
few	-	TRBJ1-1	TRBV10-3	TGTGCCATCAATACAGGTAAAGAGGCTTTCTTT	CAINTGKEAFF
few	TRBD1	TRBJ1-5	TRBV9	TGTGCCAGCAGCGCCTCCGGGACAGCTTATCAGCCCCAGCATTTT	CASSASGTAYQPQHF
many	TRBD1	TRBJ2-5	TRBV30	TGTGCCTGGGTTCGACAGGGGCAAGAGACCCAGTACTTC	CAWVRQGQETQYF
few	-	TRBJ2-1	TRBV3-1	TGTGCCAGCAGCCAAGATAACTCCCTCCACTCCAATGAGCAGTTCTTC	CASSQDNSLHSNEQFF
-	TRBD1	TRBJ2-7	TRBV6-2/TRBV6-3	TGTGCCAGCAGCGCTGGCGGGACAGGGCCCTACGAGCAGTACTTC	CASSAGGTGPYEQYF
-	-	TRBJ2-7	TRBV12-3/TRBV12-4	TGTACCAGCAGTGAAGGGCCAGAGAGCTCCTACGAGCAGTACTTC	CTSSEGPESSYEQYF
-	TRBD1	TRBJ1-2	TRBV7-2	TGTGCCAGCAGCTTAGTCCAACTACAGGGGGCGGGCTACACCTTC	CASSLVQLQGAGYTF
-	TRBD1	TRBJ2-7	TRBV19	TGTGCCAGTAGTGACAACAGGGGGCGAGGATCCTACGAGCAGTACTTC	CASSDNRGRGSYEQYF
many	-	TRBJ1-4	TRBV18	TGTGCCAGCTCACAGGATGAAAAACTGTTTTTT	CASSQDEKLFF
-	-	TRBJ1-1	TRBV5-1	TGCGCCAGCAGCTTGGGGTGGTCGAACATGAACACCGAAGCTTTCTTT	CASSLGWSNMNTEAFF
few	TRBD2	TRBJ2-1	TRBV9	TGTGCCAGCAGCGTAGCGGGAGGGAGGGACTACAATGAGCAGTTCTTC	CASSVAGGRDYNEQFF
few	-	TRBJ1-5	TRBV12-3/TRBV12-4	TGTGCCAGCAGTCCTAGCGTGGTGGGGACGACCCGGCCCCAGCATTTT	CASSPSVVGTTRPQHF
few	TRBD2	TRBJ2-1	TRBV28	TGTGCCAGCAGAGGACTAGCGGATAACAATGAGCAGTTCTTC	CASRGLADNNEQFF
few	-	TRBJ2-4	TRBV2	TGTGCCAGCAGTGAACGAGAGCACCTTCAGTACTTC	CASSEREHLQYF
-	TRBD2	TRBJ2-7	TRBV5-1	TGCGCCAGCGGTAGCGGGACCACCTACGAGCAGTACTTC	CASGSGTTYEQYF
-	-	TRBJ1-5	TRBV20-1	TGCAGTGCTAGTCCAGGGGTCCATCAGCCCCAGCATTTT	CSASPGVHQPQHF
many	TRBD2	TRBJ2-7	TRBV13	TGTGCCAGCAGCTCCAGCCCCGGACTAGCGGTAACCTACGAGCAGTACTTC	CASSSSPGLAVTYEQYF
few	-	TRBJ2-7	TRBV6-1	TGTGCCAGCAGTCTCCAGCGGTCCTACGAGCAGTACTTC	CASSLQRSYEQYF
-	TRBD1	TRBJ1-2	TRBV5-4	TGTGCCAGCCGAAGAGGGGGCCCAGAGGACTATGGCTACACCTTC	CASRRGGPEDYGYTF
many	-	TRBJ1-1	TRBV3-1	TGTGCCAGCAGCCAAGGACACGAAGCTTTCTTT	CASSQGHEAFF
-	-	TRBJ1-2	TRBV7-9	TGTGCCAGCAGCTTAGAACCCTCCAGCTACACCTTC	CASSLEPSSYTF
few	-	TRBJ2-1	TRBV19	TGTGCCAGTAGTATTCAATATCCGACCCCCTACAATGAGCAGTTCTTC	CASSIQYPTPYNEQFF
many	-	TRBJ1-5	TRBV20-1	TGCAGTGCTGTAGATAACAGGGAACAGCCCCAGCATTTT	CSAVDNREQPQHF
many	-	TRBJ2-3	TRBV28	TGTGCCAGCAGGGTACTAGCATCAGATACGCAGTATTTT	CASRVLASDTQYF
-	TRBD2	TRBJ2-1	TRBV12-3/TRBV12-4	TGTGCCAGCAGTTTCGAGCTAGCGGGAGGCCGATCCTACAATGAGCAGTTCTTC	CASSFELAGGRSYNEQFF
-	-	TRBJ1-5	TRBV6-2/TRBV6-3	TGTGCCAGCAGTTACTCGATCGGGCCGAGCAATCAGCCCCAGCATTTT	CASSYSIGPSNQPQHF
-	TRBD1	TRBJ2-1	TRBV28	TGTGCCAGCAGTCCCGGACAGGGGGCCGACTATGAGCAGTTCTTC	CASSPGQGADYEQFF